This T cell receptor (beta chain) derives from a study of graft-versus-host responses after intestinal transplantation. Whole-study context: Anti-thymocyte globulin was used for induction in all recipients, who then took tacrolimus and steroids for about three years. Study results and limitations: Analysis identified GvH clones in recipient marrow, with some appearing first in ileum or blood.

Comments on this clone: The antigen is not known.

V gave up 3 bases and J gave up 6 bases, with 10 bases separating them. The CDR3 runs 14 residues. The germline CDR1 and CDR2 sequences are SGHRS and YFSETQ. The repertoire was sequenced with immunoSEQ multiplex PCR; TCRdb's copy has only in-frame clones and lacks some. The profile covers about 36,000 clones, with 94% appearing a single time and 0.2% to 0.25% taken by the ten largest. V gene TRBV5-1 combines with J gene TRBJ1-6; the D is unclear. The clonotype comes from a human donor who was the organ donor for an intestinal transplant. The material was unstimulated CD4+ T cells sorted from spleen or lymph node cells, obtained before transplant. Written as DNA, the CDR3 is TGCGCCAGCAGCTCGCCGGGGTTTAATTCACCCCTCCACTTT. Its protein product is CASSSPGFNSPLHF.